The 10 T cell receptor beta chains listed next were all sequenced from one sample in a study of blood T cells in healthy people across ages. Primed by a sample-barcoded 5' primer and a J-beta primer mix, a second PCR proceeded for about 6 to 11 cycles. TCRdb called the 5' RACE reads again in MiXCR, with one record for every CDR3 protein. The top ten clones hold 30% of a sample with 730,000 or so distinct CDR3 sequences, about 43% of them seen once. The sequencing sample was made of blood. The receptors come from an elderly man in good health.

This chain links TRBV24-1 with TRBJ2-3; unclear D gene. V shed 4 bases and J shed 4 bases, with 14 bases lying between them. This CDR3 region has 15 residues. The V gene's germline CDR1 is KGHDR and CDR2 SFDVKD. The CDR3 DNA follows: TGTGCCACCAGTGACCCCTACGGTTACGCAGATACGCAGTATTTT. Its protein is CATSDPYGYADTQYF.

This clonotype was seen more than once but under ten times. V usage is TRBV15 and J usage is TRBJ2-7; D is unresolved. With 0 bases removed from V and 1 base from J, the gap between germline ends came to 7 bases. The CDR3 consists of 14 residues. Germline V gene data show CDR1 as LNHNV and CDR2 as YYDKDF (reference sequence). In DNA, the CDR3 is TGTGCCACCAGCAGAGATTTGTTTTCCTACGAGCAGTACTTC. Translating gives CATSRDLFSYEQYF.

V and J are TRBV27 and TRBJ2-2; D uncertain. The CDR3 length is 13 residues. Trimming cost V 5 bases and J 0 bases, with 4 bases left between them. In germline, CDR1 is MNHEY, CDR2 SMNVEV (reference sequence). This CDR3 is CASSPANTGELFF. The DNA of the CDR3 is TGTGCCAGCAGTCCAGCGAACACCGGGGAGCTGTTTTTT.

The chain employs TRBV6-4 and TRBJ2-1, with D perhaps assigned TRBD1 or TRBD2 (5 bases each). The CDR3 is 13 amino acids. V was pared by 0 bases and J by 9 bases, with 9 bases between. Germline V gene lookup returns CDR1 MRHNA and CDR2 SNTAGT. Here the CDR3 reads CASSDSGVGEQFF. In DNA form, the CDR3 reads TGTGCCAGCAGTGACTCGGGGGTCGGTGAGCAGTTCTTC.

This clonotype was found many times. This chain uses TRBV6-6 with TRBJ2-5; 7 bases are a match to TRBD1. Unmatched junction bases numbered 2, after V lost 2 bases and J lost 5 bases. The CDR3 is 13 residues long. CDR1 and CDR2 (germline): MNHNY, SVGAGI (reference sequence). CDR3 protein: CASSYRGLETQYF. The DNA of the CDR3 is TGTGCCAGCAGTTACAGGGGGCTTGAGACCCAGTACTTC.

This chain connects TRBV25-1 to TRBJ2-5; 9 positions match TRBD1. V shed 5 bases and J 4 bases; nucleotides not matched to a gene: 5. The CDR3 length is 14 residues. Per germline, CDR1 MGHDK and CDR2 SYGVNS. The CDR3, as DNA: TGTGCCAGCAGTTGGACAGGGGAGGGAGAGACCCAGTACTTC. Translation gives CASSWTGEGETQYF.

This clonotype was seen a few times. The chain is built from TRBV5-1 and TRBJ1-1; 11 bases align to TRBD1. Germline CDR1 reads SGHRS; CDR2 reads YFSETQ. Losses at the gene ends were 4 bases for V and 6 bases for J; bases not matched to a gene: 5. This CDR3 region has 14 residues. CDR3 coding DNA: TGCGCCAGCAGCAGGGACAGGGGGGTCCCTGAAGCTTTCTTT. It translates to CASSRDRGVPEAFF.

In nucleotides, the CDR3 is TGCAGTGCTATGGGGGGATATGACTATGGCTACACCTTC. This codes for CSAMGGYDYGYTF. The V and J genes are TRBV20-1 and TRBJ1-2; possible D gene TRBD1, 5 bases. The V and J ends lost 4 bases and 3 bases respectively, with 12 bases between them. This CDR3 contains 13 residues. Germline CDR1 is DFQATT and CDR2 is SNEGSKA (reference sequence).

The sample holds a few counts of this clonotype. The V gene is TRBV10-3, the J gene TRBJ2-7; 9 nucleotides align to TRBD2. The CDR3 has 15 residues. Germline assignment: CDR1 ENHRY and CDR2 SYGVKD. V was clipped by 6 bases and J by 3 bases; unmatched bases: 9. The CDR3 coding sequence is TGTGCCATCAGCCAGACTAGCGGTCTTTACTACGAGCAGTACTTC. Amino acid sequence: CAISQTSGLYYEQYF.

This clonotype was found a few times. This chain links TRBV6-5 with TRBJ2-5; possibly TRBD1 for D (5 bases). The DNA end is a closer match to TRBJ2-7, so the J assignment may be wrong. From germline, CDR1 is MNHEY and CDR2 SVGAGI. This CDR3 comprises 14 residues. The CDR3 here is CASRNFQGLHEQYF. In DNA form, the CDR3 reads TGTGCCAGCAGAAATTTCCAGGGCCTCCACGAGCAGTACTTC.